A selection of T cell receptor beta chains follows, all from one sample in a study of CXCR3-negative and CXCR3-positive naive CD8 T cells. One entry per CDR3 protein, without DNA, is what TCRdb gives after re-calling the 5' RACE reads. This sample's table reports under 75,000 distinct CDR3 sequences. The sequencing sample was made of naive CXCR3- CD8+ T cells from blood. The receptors shown here come from a human donor in good health. Some clones in this sample may be carry-over from other donors' samples. Each CDR3 is given with its conserved first and last residue. The order of the fields is V gene, J gene, CDR3 protein.

TRBV12-3/TRBV12-4	TRBJ2-3	CASSLRPVTDTQYF
TRBV29-1	TRBJ2-2	CSVEVRRRIGLLNTGELFF
TRBV12-3/TRBV12-4	TRBJ2-5	CASSGTGGQETQYF
TRBV29-1	TRBJ2-7	CSVVKAGRNEQYF
TRBV7-2	TRBJ2-7	CASRAQGNEQYF
TRBV28	TRBJ2-3	CASSAPWDPEFTDTQYF
TRBV7-9	TRBJ2-2	CASRSGTGETGELFF
TRBV11-3	TRBJ2-5	CASSPGTSLTAQETQYF
TRBV29-1	TRBJ2-7	CSVTQEGSYEQYF
TRBV23-1	TRBJ2-7	CASSQSRQPSIEQYF
TRBV29-1	TRBJ2-5	CSVEERGRRTHETQYF
TRBV9	TRBJ1-1	CASSAGQGTEAFF
TRBV12-3/TRBV12-4	TRBJ1-2	CASSTSGDGYTF
TRBV20-1	TRBJ2-5	CSARFSRYQETQYF
TRBV7-2	TRBJ2-7	CASSLVPMFSRDTAYEQYF
TRBV7-3	TRBJ1-1	CASSSLDSSNTEAFF
TRBV28	TRBJ2-5	CASSLGEPQETQYF
TRBV5-1	TRBJ1-1	CASSFGGTEAFF
TRBV29-1	TRBJ2-1	CSVEDPQSTNSYNEQFF
TRBV6-5	TRBJ2-2	CASSKDSTGELFF
TRBV7-9	TRBJ2-7	CASSPGPTYEQYF
TRBV6-5	TRBJ2-3	CASSESGRGLTDTQYF
TRBV19	TRBJ1-6	CASSPSDTNRPLHF
TRBV5-1	TRBJ1-2	CASSWDRDYGYTF
TRBV7-8	TRBJ2-4	CASSLVGSAKNIQYF
TRBV6-4	TRBJ1-2	CASSPGQGDGYTF
TRBV4-3	TRBJ2-7	CASSQDPGQGSYEQYF
TRBV28	TRBJ2-7	CASSLGDGYYEQYF
TRBV29-1	TRBJ1-3	CSVTGQAMGNTIYF
TRBV29-1	TRBJ2-5	CSVDVDEETQYF
TRBV6-6	TRBJ2-5	CATGGAMETQYF
TRBV20-1	TRBJ1-4	CSARDFRPGNNEKLFF
TRBV6-2/TRBV6-3	TRBJ2-1	CAVIGGTPLWNEQFF
TRBV29-1	TRBJ1-3	CSVEMPNSGNTIYF
TRBV7-2	TRBJ1-2	CASRGVRETSNYGYTF
TRBV6-5	TRBJ2-7	CASSYSGQVQYYEQYF
TRBV27	TRBJ1-1	CASSLSRTRSNTEAFF
TRBV20-1	TRBJ2-3	CSARVLAGSTDTQYF
TRBV6-6	TRBJ1-4	CASSSGQASNEKLFF
TRBV6-5	TRBJ1-5	CATSRQNSNQPQHF
TRBV11-3	TRBJ2-1	CASSLPRTSDEQFF
TRBV7-6	TRBJ2-2	CASSPGQGAITGELFF
TRBV20-1	TRBJ2-5	CSARALEQAQETQYF
TRBV29-1	TRBJ2-7	CSVEGGDPAGGSYEQYF
TRBV5-1	TRBJ1-2	CAGSRDTGGGYTF
TRBV7-9	TRBJ1-1	CASSFWENTEAFF
TRBV6-4	TRBJ2-3	CASSDSGGRADTQYF
TRBV20-1	TRBJ2-3	CSAEWGLRTDTQYF
TRBV4-2	TRBJ1-1	CASRPRMNTEAFF